This entry describes one T cell receptor (beta chain). TCRdb used MiXCR to reprocess the RT-PCR reads, holding one entry per CDR3 protein. The sample records approximately 720,000 distinct CDR3 sequences, 14% being singletons. The CDR3 is 14 residues long. Trimming left V 2 bases short and J 10 bases short, with 12 bases between. The material sequenced was memory CD4+ T cells from blood. The chain employs TRBV12-3 or TRBV12-4 and TRBJ1-6, with D possibly being TRBD1 (5 bases). This TCR was recovered from a female donor in good health, serving as a healthy control. CDR3 nucleotide sequence: TGTGCCAGCAGTTTAAGTCTTGGGGACTCACCCCTCCACTTT. Its translation: CASSLSLGDSPLHF.